This T cell receptor beta chain came from a study of early stage breast cancer tumors. With regard to this clone: The antigen is undetermined.

Germline CDR1 reads MNHEY; CDR2 reads SVGAGI. The CDR3 runs 15 residues. Trimming shortened V by 4 bases and J by 0 bases, and 13 bases separated the two germline ends. Sequencing was performed with immunoSEQ multiplex PCR; in TCRdb, only in-frame clones are kept and a portion is missing. The data show around 31,000 clones, just under 75% seen once. Whole-study results and caveats: Enriched TCRB sequences shared across patients were mostly commonly generated sequences. Compared with adjacent normal breast tissue, tumors showed 2 to 3-fold greater T cell density and higher clonality. Comparing each tissue with blood distinguished tumor from normal in about 90% of the 16 patients.

This TCR was recovered from a person aged 35-50 years with breast cancer. This chain connects TRBV6-5 to TRBJ2-7, with TRBD2 as a possible D gene (6 bases). Sequencing was performed on blood. The CDR3 spells CASSLEGRSSYEQYF. The CDR3 DNA reads as TGTGCCAGCAGTTTGGAGGGACGGAGCTCCTACGAGCAGTACTTC.